This T cell receptor (beta chain) was observed in a study of T cells after yellow fever vaccination (dated by TCRdb to between 2017 and 2020). Regarding the complete study: Libraries from fractions with low cell numbers were prepared with the SMART-Seq v4 Ultra Low Input RNA kit. To follow T-cell clones before and after both primary and booster YFV17D yellow fever vaccination, bulk TCR alpha and beta repertoires underwent longitudinal sequencing. Two healthy male donors, one aged 18 to 29 and one aged 30 to 40 years, were included in the cohort. Blood was drawn at multiple timepoints before and after primary and secondary immunization, with bulk PBMC replicates and cell subsets isolated.

Broader findings and caveats from the paper: After the booster, most clones that had expanded after primary vaccination were detected again (roughly 95% of CD4 and roughly nine tenths of CD8), suggesting broad maintenance of memory. Because only a couple of donors were included in the study, the extent to which the findings can be generalized is limited. A small share of clonotypes occurred in both CD4 and CD8 compartments, likely arising from convergent recombination. The secondary T-cell response was found to be weaker but faster than the primary response, with a peak reached on day 5 rather than on day 15. FACS-sorted repertoires could contain abundant contaminating clonotypes from the bulk population, so computational filtering was required.

To note about this clonotype: Its antigen has not been determined. No base quality values were provided; no much bigger clone lies one nucleotide off.

The label giving this sample's treatment or condition can be read as: live attenuated yellow fever vaccine strain. A standard Ficoll-Paque protocol was used to isolate PBMCs from peripheral blood. Dynabeads CD4 and CD8 positive selection kits were used to isolate the CD4 and CD8 T-cell fractions. TriZol was used to extract RNA from bulk PBMCs, CD4 and CD8 fractions, and dextramer-positive and dextramer-negative fractions. Synthesis of TCR cDNA relied on 5'RACE template switching, a step that introduced a universal primer site along with unique molecular identifiers. cDNA synthesis was primed from both the TCR alpha and TCR beta constant segments. Libraries were amplified in two PCR steps, with sample barcodes and sequencing adapters added in the second step. Sequencing of libraries was performed on Illumina HiSeq 2500 (2x100 bp) or NovaSeq (2x150 bp). The source study handled its data this way. MIGEC was used to demultiplex reads and collapse the reads into UMI consensus sequences, and MiXCR was used for V(D)J alignment. Using edgeR on replicate PBMC samples, clonotypes were called vaccine-responding if FDR was below 0.01 and the log2 fold change was above 5 up to day 15. Bulk clonotypes were assigned CD4 or CD8 identity according to which sequenced CD4 or CD8 repertoire held them at higher abundance. The public reads were reprocessed in TCRdb via fastp at Q25 and MiXCR, keeping in-frame beta chains. Every distinct CDR3 protein forms one entry, paired with its most common genes and DNA. Clone size and V and J calls follow TCRdb, not the original study. A total of under 300,000 distinct CDR3 sequences appear in this sample, less than 9% of them only once. The ten biggest clones cover 0.65% to 0.9% of the sample.

This receptor was obtained from a man aged 30 to 39 who received the YFV17D yellow fever vaccine. The starting material was CD4+ T cells sorted from PBMCs, obtained 15 days after the yellow fever booster vaccination.

The DNA is TGTGCCAGCAGCCCACAGCCATCCTCTGGAAACACCATATATTTT. Its product reads: CASSPQPSSGNTIYF. Rearrangement joined TRBV7-2 to TRBJ1-3; the D gene assignment is ambiguous. Based on the germline V gene, the CDR1 and CDR2 sequences are SGHTA and FQGNSA. The CDR3 goes from the cysteine to the phenylalanine over 15 residues. Only the CDR3 DNA stays, 45 bases, in frame from base 1. The V and J ends are trimmed by 5 bases and 0 bases, leaving 11 bases between them.